This T cell receptor beta chain came from a study of blood T cell repertoires in COVID-19. Method: immunoSEQ multiplex PCR; TCRdb's copy keeps in-frame clones and lacks some. The table shows approximately 140,000 clones, with roughly 84% occurring only once. The CDR3 loop spans 13 amino acids. Trimming at V came to 0 bases and at J to 12 bases, leaving 6 bases not matched to a gene. CDR1 is SGHTS and CDR2 is YDEGEE in the germline V gene. Participants classified as exposed had met a COVID-19 case within 2 weeks before study entry. The clonotype was recovered from a woman in her 50s who had been exposed to COVID-19. The chain recombines TRBV5-8 with TRBJ1-1, with 9 bases that match TRBD1. The sample comprised PBMCs or T cells enriched from blood (not recorded which). The CDR3 is CASSLEGQGGTFF. CDR3 DNA sequence: TGTGCCAGCAGCTTGGAGGGACAGGGAGGAACTTTCTTT.